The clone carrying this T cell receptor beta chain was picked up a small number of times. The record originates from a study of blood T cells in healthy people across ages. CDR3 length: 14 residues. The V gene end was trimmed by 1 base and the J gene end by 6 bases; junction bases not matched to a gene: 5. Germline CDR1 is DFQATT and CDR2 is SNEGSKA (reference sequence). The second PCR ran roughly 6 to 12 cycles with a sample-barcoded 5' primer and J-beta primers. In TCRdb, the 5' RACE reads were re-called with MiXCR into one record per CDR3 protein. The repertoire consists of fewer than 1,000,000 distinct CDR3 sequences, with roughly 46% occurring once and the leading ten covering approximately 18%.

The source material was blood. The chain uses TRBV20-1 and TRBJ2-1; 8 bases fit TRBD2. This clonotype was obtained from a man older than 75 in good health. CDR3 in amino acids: CSARAGGPGNEQFF. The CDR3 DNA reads TGCAGTGCTAGAGCGGGAGGGCCGGGCAATGAGCAGTTCTTC.